The next 7 T cell receptor beta chains were all read from a single sample in a study of CD8 T cells in Susac syndrome. Reverse transcription of roughly 0.5 to 1 ug RNA was performed with random hexamers. TCRdb recomputed calls from the immunoSEQ multiplex PCR reads with MiXCR, one row per CDR3 protein. In the table there are about 76,000 distinct CDR3 sequences, approximately 95% of which are singletons. Input material: CD8+ T cells from PBMCs. These receptor sequences come from a human donor with Susac syndrome.

This clonotype was recorded once. CDR3 region: CASSTGDSKLYEQYF. In DNA, the CDR3 is TGTGCCAGCAGCACCGGAGATAGCAAGCTATACGAGCAGTACTTC. This sequence joins TRBV9 and TRBJ2-7; D call uncertain. Germline V lookup: CDR1 SGDLS, CDR2 YYNGEE. This CDR3 has 15 amino acids. V was pared by 4 bases and J by 4 bases, with 18 bases between.

This clonotype came up once. V gene TRBV4-1 combines with J gene TRBJ2-3, with 9 bases aligning to TRBD2. CDR1 is MGHRA and CDR2 is YSYEKL in the germline V gene. Trimming took 0 bases from V and 5 from J; bases not matched to a gene: 6. The CDR3 contains 16 residues. Written as DNA, the CDR3 is TGCGCCAGCAGCCAAGATAGGGCGGGGGGGCTAGATACGCAGTATTTT. Translation gives CASSQDRAGGLDTQYF.

The chain joins TRBV2 to TRBJ1-6, with a tentative D call TRBD1 (6 bases). The CDR3 totals 16 residues. CDR1 SNHLY and CDR2 FYNNEI come from the germline V gene. V was clipped by 3 bases and J by 11 bases, with 20 bases between them. The CDR3: CASSEMGAAREAPLHF. Here the CDR3 DNA reads TGTGCCAGCAGTGAGATGGGGGCAGCCCGGGAGGCACCCCTCCACTTT.

V and J are TRBV5-6 and TRBJ1-5; tentatively, D is TRBD1 (6 bases). The V gene's germline CDR1 is SGHDT and CDR2 YYEEEE. CDR3 length: 14 residues. Trimming removed 4 bases from V and 4 bases from J, with 12 bases in between. This chain's CDR3 is CASSGRQENQPQHF. Here the CDR3 DNA reads TGTGCCAGCAGCGGTCGACAGGAGAATCAGCCCCAGCATTTT.

The chain employs TRBV6-1 and TRBJ2-5, with 7 bases lining up with TRBD1. Germline V lookup: CDR1 MNHNS, CDR2 SASEGT. The CDR3 runs to 13 residues. With 6 bases clipped from V and 5 bases from J, the junction kept 6 bases outside the gene matches. The CDR3, as DNA: TGTGCCAGCAGAAGACAGGGCTACGAGACCCAGTACTTC. Protein product: CASRRQGYETQYF.

V is TRBV28 and J is TRBJ2-1; no firm D call. V lost 4 bases and J 12 bases, leaving 10 bases between the germline ends. From germline, CDR1 is MDHEN and CDR2 SYDVKM. CDR3 length: 11 residues. CDR3 sequence reads: CASSSGGGQFF. The CDR3 region has the DNA TGTGCCAGCAGTTCCGGCGGCGGGCAGTTCTTC.

V gene TRBV6-2 or TRBV6-3 combines with J gene TRBJ2-7; D remains ambiguous. The CDR3 consists of 20 residues. CDR1 is MNHEY, CDR2 SVGEGT, per germline. V dropped 7 bases and J dropped 3 bases, with 34 bases sitting between them. The CDR3 loop is CASTTFNVSPAGAAFYEQYF. CDR3 DNA sequence: TGTGCCAGCACCACATTCAACGTATCCCCGGCAGGAGCCGCGTTCTACGAGCAGTACTTC.